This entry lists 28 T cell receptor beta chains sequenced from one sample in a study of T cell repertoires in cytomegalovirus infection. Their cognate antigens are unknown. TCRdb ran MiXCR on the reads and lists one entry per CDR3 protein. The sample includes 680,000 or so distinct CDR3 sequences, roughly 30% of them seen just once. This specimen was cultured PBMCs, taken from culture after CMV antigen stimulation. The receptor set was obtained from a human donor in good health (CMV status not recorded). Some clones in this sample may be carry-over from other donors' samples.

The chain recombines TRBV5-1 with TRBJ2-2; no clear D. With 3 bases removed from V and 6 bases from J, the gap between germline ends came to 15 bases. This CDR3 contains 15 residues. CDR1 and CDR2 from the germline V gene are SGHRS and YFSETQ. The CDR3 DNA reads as TGCGCCAGCAGCTCGGACGGGCCCTCCCCCGGGGAGCTGTTTTTT. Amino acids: CASSSDGPSPGELFF. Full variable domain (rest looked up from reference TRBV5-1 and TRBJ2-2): KAGVTQTPRYLIKTRGQQVTLSCSPISGHRSVSWYQQTPGQGLQFLFEYFSETQRNKGNFPGRFSGRQFSNSRSEMNVSTLELGDSALYLCASSSDGPSPGELFFGEGSRLTVL.

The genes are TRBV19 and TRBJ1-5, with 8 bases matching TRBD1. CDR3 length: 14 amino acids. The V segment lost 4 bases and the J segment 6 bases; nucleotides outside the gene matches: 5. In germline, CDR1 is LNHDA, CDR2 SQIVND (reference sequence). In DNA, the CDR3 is TGTGCCAGTAGTAAACAGGGGGTAGGTCAGCCCCAGCATTTT. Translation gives CASSKQGVGQPQHF.

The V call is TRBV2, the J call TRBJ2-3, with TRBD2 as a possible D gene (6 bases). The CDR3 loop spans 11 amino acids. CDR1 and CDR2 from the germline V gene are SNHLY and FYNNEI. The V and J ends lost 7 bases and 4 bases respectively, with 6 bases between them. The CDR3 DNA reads TGTGCCAGCAAGCGGGCAGATACGCAGTATTTT. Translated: CASKRADTQYF.

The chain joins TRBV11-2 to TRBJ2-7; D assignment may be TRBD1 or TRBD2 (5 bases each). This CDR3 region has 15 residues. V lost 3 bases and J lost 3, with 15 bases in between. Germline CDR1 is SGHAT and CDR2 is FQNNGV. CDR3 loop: CASSFGSGPYYEQYF. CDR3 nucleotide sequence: TGTGCCAGCAGCTTTGGTTCGGGGCCATACTACGAGCAGTACTTC. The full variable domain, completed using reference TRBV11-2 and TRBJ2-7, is EAGVAQSPRYKIIEKRQSVAFWCNPISGHATLYWYQQILGQGPKLLIQFQNNGVVDDSQLPKDRFSAERLKGVDSTLKIQPAKLEDSAVYLCASSFGSGPYYEQYFGPGTRLTVT.

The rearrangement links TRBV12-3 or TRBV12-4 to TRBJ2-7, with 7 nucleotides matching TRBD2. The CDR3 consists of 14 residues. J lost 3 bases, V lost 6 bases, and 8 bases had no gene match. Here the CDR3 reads CASRNSGKNYEQYF. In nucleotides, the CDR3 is TGTGCCAGCAGAAACAGCGGGAAGAACTACGAGCAGTACTTC.

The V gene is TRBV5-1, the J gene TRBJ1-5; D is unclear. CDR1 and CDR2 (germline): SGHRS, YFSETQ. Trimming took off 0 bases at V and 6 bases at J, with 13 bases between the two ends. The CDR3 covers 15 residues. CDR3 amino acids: CASSLAGGLIQPQHF. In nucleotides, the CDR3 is TGCGCCAGCAGCTTGGCCGGAGGTCTTATTCAGCCCCAGCATTTT.

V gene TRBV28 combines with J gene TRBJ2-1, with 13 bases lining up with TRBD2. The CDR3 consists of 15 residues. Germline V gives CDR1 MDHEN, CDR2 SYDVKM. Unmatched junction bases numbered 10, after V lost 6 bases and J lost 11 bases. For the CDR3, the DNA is TGTGCCAGCAGCCCCCTGGGACTAGCGGGGAGACAGCAGTTCTTC. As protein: CASSPLGLAGRQQFF.

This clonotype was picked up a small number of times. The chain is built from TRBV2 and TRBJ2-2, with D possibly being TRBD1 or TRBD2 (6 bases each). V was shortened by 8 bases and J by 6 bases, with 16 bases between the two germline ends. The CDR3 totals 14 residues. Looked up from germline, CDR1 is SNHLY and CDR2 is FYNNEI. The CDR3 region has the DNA TGTGCCAGCGGAGGGTTACCAGGGGCCGGGGAGCTGTTTTTT. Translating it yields CASGGLPGAGELFF.

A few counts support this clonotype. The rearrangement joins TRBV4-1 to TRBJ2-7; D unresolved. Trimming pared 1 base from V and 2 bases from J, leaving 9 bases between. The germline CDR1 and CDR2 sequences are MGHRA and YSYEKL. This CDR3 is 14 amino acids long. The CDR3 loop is CASSQAVGTYEQYF. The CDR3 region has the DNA TGCGCCAGCAGCCAAGCCGTCGGTACCTACGAGCAGTACTTC.

The CDR3 reads CASRTQGGDLYGYTF. CDR3 bases: TGTGCCAGCAGGACGCAAGGAGGCGACCTTTATGGCTACACCTTC. The genes are TRBV28 and TRBJ1-2; D call uncertain. V was cut by 6 bases and J by 5 bases, with 19 bases left in between. The CDR3 loop spans 15 amino acids. In germline, CDR1 is MDHEN, CDR2 SYDVKM.

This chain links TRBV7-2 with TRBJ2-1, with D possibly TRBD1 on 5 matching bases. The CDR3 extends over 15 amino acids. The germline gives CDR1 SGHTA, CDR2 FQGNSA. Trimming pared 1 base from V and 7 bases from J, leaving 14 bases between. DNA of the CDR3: TGTGCCAGCAGCTTAGGGGTCAGGGTCCTGAATGAGCAGTTCTTC. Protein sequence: CASSLGVRVLNEQFF.

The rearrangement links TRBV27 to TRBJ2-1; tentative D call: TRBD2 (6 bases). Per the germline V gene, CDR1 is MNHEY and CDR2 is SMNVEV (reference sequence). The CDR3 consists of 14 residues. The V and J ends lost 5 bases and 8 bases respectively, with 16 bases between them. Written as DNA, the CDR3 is TGTGCCAGCAGTCCCCTAGGGTGGAGGGATGAGCAGTTCTTC. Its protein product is CASSPLGWRDEQFF.

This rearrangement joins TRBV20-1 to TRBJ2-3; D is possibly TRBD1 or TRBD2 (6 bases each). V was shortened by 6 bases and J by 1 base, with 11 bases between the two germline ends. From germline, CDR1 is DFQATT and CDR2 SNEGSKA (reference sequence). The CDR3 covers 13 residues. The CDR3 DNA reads TGCAGTGCATCGGGGGCTCGCACAGATACGCAGTATTTT. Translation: CSASGARTDTQYF.

CDR3 protein: CASPRGALKAFF. In nucleotides, the CDR3 is TGTGCCAGCCCTAGGGGAGCCCTAAAAGCTTTCTTT. The chain employs TRBV2 and TRBJ1-1; a weak D match, TRBD1 (5 bases). CDR3 size: 12 residues. V was trimmed by 8 bases and J by 9 bases, leaving 16 bases between them. CDR1 and CDR2 from the germline V gene are SNHLY and FYNNEI.

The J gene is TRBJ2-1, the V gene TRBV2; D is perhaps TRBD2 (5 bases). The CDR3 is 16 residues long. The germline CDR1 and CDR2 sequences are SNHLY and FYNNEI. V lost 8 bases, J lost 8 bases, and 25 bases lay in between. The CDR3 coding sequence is TGTGCCAGCCCCCGGGATAGCGAACTTACGAGTGATGAGCAGTTCTTC. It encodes CASPRDSELTSDEQFF.

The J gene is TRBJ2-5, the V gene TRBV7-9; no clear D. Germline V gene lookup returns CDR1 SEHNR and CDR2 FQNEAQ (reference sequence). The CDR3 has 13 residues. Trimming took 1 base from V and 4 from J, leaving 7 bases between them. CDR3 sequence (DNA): TGTGCCAGCAGCTTAGTACAGCCAGAGACCCAGTACTTC. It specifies CASSLVQPETQYF.

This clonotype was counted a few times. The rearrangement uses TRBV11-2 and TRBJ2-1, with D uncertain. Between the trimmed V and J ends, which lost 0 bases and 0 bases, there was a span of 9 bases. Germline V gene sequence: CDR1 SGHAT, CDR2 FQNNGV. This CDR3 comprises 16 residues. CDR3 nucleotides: TGTGCCAGCAGCTTAGATTCGGCTACCTCCTACAATGAGCAGTTCTTC. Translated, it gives CASSLDSATSYNEQFF.

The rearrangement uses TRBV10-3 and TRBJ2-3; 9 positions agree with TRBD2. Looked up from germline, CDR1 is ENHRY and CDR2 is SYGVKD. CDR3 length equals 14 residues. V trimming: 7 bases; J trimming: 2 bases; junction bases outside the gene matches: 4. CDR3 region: CAINSGGITDTQYF. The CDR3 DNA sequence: TGTGCCATCAACAGCGGGGGGATCACAGATACGCAGTATTTT.

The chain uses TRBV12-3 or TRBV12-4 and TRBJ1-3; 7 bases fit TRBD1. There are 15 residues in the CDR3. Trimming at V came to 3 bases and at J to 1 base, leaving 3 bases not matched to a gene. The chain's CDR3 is CASSLTGTSGNTIYF. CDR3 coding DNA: TGTGCCAGCAGTTTGACAGGGACTTCTGGAAACACCATATATTTT.

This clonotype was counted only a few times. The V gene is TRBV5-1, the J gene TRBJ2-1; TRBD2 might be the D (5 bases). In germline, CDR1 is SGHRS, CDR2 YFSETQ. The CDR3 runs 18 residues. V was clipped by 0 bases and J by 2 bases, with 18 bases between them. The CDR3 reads CASSLGKRAADPYNEQFF. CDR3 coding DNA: TGCGCCAGCAGCTTGGGCAAGAGAGCGGCCGACCCCTACAATGAGCAGTTCTTC.

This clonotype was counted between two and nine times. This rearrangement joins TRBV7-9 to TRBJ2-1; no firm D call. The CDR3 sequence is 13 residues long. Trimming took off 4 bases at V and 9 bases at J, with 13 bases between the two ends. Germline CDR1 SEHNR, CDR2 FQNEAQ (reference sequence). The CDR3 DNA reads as TGTGCCAGCAGCTCCTTAAGCCGAGGTGAGCAGTTCTTC. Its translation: CASSSLSRGEQFF. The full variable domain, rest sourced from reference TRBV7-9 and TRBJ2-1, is DTGVSQNPRHKITKRGQNVTFRCDPISEHNRLYWYRQTLGQGPEFLTYFQNEAQLEKSRLLSDRFSAERPKGSFSTLEIQRTEQGDSAMYLCASSSLSRGEQFFGPGTRLTVL.

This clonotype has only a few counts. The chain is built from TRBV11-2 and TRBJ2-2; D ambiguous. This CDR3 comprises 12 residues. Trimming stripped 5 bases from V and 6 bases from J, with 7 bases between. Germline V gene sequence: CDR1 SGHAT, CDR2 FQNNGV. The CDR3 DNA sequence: TGTGCCAGCAGCCACAGTCCCGGGGAGCTGTTTTTT. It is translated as CASSHSPGELFF.

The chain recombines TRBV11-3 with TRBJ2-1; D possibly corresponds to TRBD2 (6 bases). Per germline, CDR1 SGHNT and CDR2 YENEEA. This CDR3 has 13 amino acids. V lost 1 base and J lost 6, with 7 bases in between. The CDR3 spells CASSLVLANEQFF. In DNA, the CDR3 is TGTGCCAGCAGCTTAGTACTAGCCAATGAGCAGTTCTTC.

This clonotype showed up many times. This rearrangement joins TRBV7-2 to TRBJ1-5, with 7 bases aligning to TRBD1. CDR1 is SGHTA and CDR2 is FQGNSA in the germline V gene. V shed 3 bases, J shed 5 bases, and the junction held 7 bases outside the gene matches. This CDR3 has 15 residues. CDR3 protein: CASSFSGTDHQPQHF. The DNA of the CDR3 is TGTGCCAGCAGCTTCTCCGGGACAGACCATCAGCCCCAGCATTTT.

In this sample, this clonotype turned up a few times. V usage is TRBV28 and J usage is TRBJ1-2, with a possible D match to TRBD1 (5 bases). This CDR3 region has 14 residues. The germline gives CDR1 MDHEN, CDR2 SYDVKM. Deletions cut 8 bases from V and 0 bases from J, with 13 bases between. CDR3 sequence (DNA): TGTGCCAGCGGGCAGACAGTCTCTAACTATGGCTACACCTTC. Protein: CASGQTVSNYGYTF.

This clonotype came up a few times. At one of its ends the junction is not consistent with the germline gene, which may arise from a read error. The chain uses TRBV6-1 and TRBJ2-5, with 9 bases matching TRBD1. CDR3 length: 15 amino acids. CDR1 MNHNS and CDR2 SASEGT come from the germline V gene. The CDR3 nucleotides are TGTGCCAGCACTGAATCCGGGACAGGGATAGAGACCCAGTACTTC. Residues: CASTESGTGIETQYF.

DNA of the CDR3: TGTGCCAGCAAGGCAGGGAGCTCCTACAATGAGCAGTTCTTC. Amino acids: CASKAGSSYNEQFF. V is TRBV2 and J is TRBJ2-1; D tentatively fits TRBD1 or TRBD2 (5 bases each). The germline V and J ends were trimmed by 7 bases and 0 bases, with 10 bases remaining between them. Germline V gene lookup returns CDR1 SNHLY and CDR2 FYNNEI. The CDR3 is 14 residues long.

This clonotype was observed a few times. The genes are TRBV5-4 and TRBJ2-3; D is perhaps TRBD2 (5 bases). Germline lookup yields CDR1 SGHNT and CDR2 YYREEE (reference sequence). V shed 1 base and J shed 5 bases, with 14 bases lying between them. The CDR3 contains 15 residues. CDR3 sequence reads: CASSLRARAGDTQYF. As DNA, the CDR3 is TGTGCCAGCAGCTTGAGAGCGAGGGCAGGAGATACGCAGTATTTT. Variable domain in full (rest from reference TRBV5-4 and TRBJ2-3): ETGVTQSPTHLIKTRGQQVTLRCSSQSGHNTVSWYQQALGQGPQFIFQYYREEENGRGNFPPRFSGLQFPNYSSELNVNALELDDSALYLCASSLRARAGDTQYFGPGTRLTVL.